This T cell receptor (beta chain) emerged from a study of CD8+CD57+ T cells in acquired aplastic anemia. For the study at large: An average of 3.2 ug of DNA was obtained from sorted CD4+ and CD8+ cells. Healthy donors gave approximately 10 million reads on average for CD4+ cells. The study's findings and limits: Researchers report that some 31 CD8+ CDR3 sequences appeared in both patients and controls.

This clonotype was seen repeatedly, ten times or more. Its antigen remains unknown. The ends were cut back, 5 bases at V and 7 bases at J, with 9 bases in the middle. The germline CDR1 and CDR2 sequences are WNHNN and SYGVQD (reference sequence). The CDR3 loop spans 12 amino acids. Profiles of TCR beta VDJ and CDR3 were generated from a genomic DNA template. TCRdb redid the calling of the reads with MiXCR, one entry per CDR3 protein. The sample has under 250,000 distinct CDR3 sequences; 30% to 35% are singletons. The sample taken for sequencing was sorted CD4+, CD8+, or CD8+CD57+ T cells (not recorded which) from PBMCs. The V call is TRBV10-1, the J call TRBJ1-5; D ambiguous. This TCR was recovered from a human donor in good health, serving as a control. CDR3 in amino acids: CASSTSGQPQHF. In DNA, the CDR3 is TGCGCCAGCAGTACCTCGGGGCAGCCCCAGCATTTT.